A single sample gave rise to the 24 T cell receptor beta chains below, sequenced in a study of T cells in Graves' hyperthyroidism and ophthalmopathy. Amplification yielded TCR beta CDR3 regions, with RNA transcripts as the source. The HTBI primer set was used in a first-round RT-PCR of the TCR CDR3. TCRdb re-called the multiplex PCR reads with MiXCR, one entry per CDR3 protein. The sample includes hundreds of thousands of distinct CDR3 sequences, roughly 14% of them seen just once. Sequenced input: blood. Every receptor here comes from a woman between 50 and 59 years old with Graves' ophthalmopathy.

At least ten counts were recorded for this clonotype. The chain employs TRBV18 and TRBJ2-7; TRBD2 matches 7 bases. Germline CDR1 and CDR2: KGHSH and LQKENI. V lost 5 bases to trimming and J lost 2 bases; unmatched junction nucleotides: 9. The length of the CDR3 is 15 residues. This CDR3 reads CASSKAGVEAYEQYF. The CDR3 DNA sequence: TGTGCCAGCTCAAAGGCGGGAGTTGAAGCCTACGAGCAGTACTTC.

This clonotype was seen ten or more times. The J gene is TRBJ2-7, the V gene TRBV30; D ambiguous. With 8 bases removed from V and 8 bases from J, the gap between germline ends came to 16 bases. The germline V gene encodes CDR1 GTSNPN and CDR2 SVGIG (reference sequence). The CDR3 loop spans 11 amino acids. DNA of the CDR3: TGTGCCAGCGACGCGAAGGACCAGCAGTACTTC. Translating gives CASDAKDQQYF.

V is TRBV19 and J is TRBJ2-7, with 14 bases lining up with TRBD2. This CDR3 is built from 16 residues. V gave up 4 bases and J gave up 3 bases; unmatched junction bases: 5. Looked up from germline, CDR1 is LNHDA and CDR2 is SQIVND (reference sequence). The CDR3 loop is CASSRGTSGRSYEQYF. CDR3 sequence (DNA): TGTGCCAGTAGTAGGGGGACTAGCGGGAGAAGCTACGAGCAGTACTTC.

This clonotype was seen ten or more times. The rearrangement uses TRBV27 and TRBJ1-2; 9 bases map to TRBD1. The CDR3 is 14 residues long. J was trimmed by 7 bases and V by 5 bases; bases with no gene match: 8. Germline values: CDR1 MNHEY, CDR2 SMNVEV (reference sequence). The DNA of the CDR3 is TGTGCCAGCAGTAACCGGGACAGGGTTGCTGGCTACACCTTC. Its protein product is CASSNRDRVAGYTF.

This clonotype was seen ten or more times. The chain has TRBV6-1 and TRBJ2-6; 7 nucleotides align to TRBD1. V gave up 5 bases and J gave up 2 bases; unmatched junction bases: 6. This CDR3 has 16 residues. CDR1 and CDR2 (germline): MNHNS, SASEGT. CDR3 sequence: CASSPHTGAGANVLTF. CDR3 bases: TGTGCCAGCAGTCCCCACACAGGGGCTGGGGCCAACGTCCTGACTTTC.

This clonotype was counted ten times or more. CDR3 sequence: CASSSRHRDRGLGAEAFF. DNA for the CDR3: TGTGCCAGCAGCTCCAGACACCGGGACAGGGGGTTAGGGGCTGAAGCTTTCTTT. The rearrangement joins TRBV7-2 to TRBJ1-1, with 11 positions matching TRBD1. The CDR3 covers 18 residues. CDR1 is SGHTA, CDR2 FQGNSA, per germline. Trimming at V came to 4 bases and at J to 6 bases, leaving 16 bases not matched to a gene.

This clonotype was recorded many times. The chain recombines TRBV20-1 with TRBJ2-1, with 8 bases that match TRBD2. CDR3 length equals 18 residues. J was trimmed by 8 bases and V by 1 base; bases with no gene match: 19. Germline CDR1 is DFQATT and CDR2 is SNEGSKA (reference sequence). Written as DNA, the CDR3 is TGCAGTGCTAGAGCACCCCGACCGGGGGGCGGGAGGAGCTATGAGCAGTTCTTC. Amino acid sequence: CSARAPRPGGGRSYEQFF.

The chain carries TRBV5-5 and TRBJ1-5; D is unresolved. Germline CDR1 SGHKS, CDR2 YYEKEE (reference sequence). The CDR3 runs 16 residues. Trimming removed 0 bases at V and 3 bases at J, with 13 bases between. The CDR3 region has the DNA TGTGCCAGCAGCTTGGTGGATGGGCGCACCAATCAGCCCCAGCATTTT. Translation gives CASSLVDGRTNQPQHF. The full variable domain, completed using reference TRBV5-5 and TRBJ1-5, is DAGVTQSPTHLIKTRGQQVTLRCSPISGHKSVSWYQQVLGQGPQFIFQYYEKEERGRGNFPDRFSARQFPNYSSELNVNALLLGDSALYLCASSLVDGRTNQPQHFGDGTRLSIL.

This clonotype was seen ten or more times. The rearrangement links TRBV5-5 to TRBJ1-1; 11 positions match TRBD1. Germline V lookup: CDR1 SGHKS, CDR2 YYEKEE (reference sequence). V was clipped by 6 bases and J by 5 bases; unmatched bases: 9. This CDR3 comprises 15 residues. In DNA, the CDR3 is TGTGCCAGCATCCTCGGGGGGACAGGGGGAACTGAAGCTTTCTTT. Residues: CASILGGTGGTEAFF.

This clonotype was seen repeatedly, ten times or more. The CDR3, as DNA: TGTGCCAGCAGTTCCTTAAGTAAATCCTACGAGCAGTACTTC. It encodes CASSSLSKSYEQYF. The rearrangement joins TRBV28 to TRBJ2-7; D unclear. The CDR3 sequence is 14 residues long. Germline values: CDR1 MDHEN, CDR2 SYDVKM. The V end lost 4 bases, the J end lost 1 base, and 11 bases lay between the germline ends.

This clonotype was counted at least ten times. J is TRBJ1-1 and V is TRBV27; possible D gene TRBD1, 6 bases. Trimming removed 4 bases from V and 5 bases from J, with 14 bases in between. Germline-derived CDR1 and CDR2 are MNHEY and SMNVEV (reference sequence). The CDR3 runs to 14 residues. CDR3 protein: CASSSRQVWTEAFF. The CDR3 DNA is TGTGCCAGCAGTTCAAGACAGGTCTGGACTGAAGCTTTCTTT.

In its sample, this clonotype was seen many times. The V call is TRBV27, the J call TRBJ2-1, with 13 bases that match TRBD2. Trimming at V came to 5 bases and at J to 3 bases, leaving 7 bases not matched to a gene. Germline CDR1 reads MNHEY; CDR2 reads SMNVEV (reference sequence). The CDR3 has 17 residues. The CDR3, as DNA: TGTGCCAGCAGTCCGGGACTAGCGGGATACAACTACAATGAGCAGTTCTTC. Residues: CASSPGLAGYNYNEQFF.

This clonotype occurred many times. The chain recombines TRBV11-2 with TRBJ2-5, with unresolved D. This CDR3 is 14 amino acids long. Between the trimmed V and J ends, which lost 5 bases and 2 bases, there was a span of 12 bases. Germline V lookup: CDR1 SGHAT, CDR2 FQNNGV. This chain's CDR3 is CASSRDGPQETQYF. CDR3 DNA sequence: TGTGCCAGCAGCAGAGATGGACCTCAAGAGACCCAGTACTTC.

This clonotype is a singleton in its sample. This sequence joins TRBV5-1 and TRBJ2-5; 7 bases align to TRBD1. The CDR3 covers 15 residues. Trimming took 5 bases from V and 0 from J; bases not matched to a gene: 7. The germline gives CDR1 SGHRS, CDR2 YFSETQ. CDR3 DNA: TGCGCCAGCAGGTCGAACAGGGGAAACCAAGAGACCCAGTACTTC. Amino acid sequence: CASRSNRGNQETQYF.

The chain links TRBV2 to TRBJ2-4; the D call may be TRBD1 or TRBD2 (6 bases each). Germline lookup yields CDR1 SNHLY and CDR2 FYNNEI. The CDR3 is 12 amino acids. The germline V and J ends were trimmed by 0 bases and 14 bases, with 11 bases remaining between them. CDR3 residues: CASSEAGGRKYF. CDR3 DNA sequence: TGTGCCAGCAGTGAAGCGGGGGGCCGCAAGTACTTC.

This clonotype appeared a few times. The V and J genes are TRBV7-6 and TRBJ2-3, with 7 positions matching TRBD2. Germline V gene lookup returns CDR1 SGHVS and CDR2 FNYEAQ. The length of the CDR3 is 16 residues. With 1 base clipped from V and 3 bases from J, the junction kept 7 bases outside the gene matches. The CDR3 DNA sequence: TGTGCCAGCAGCTTAGGTGGCGGGAGTGTGACAGATACGCAGTATTTT. Its protein is CASSLGGGSVTDTQYF.

The chain uses TRBV6-2 or TRBV6-3 and TRBJ2-3, with 7 bases that match TRBD1. With V trimmed by 2 bases and J by 0 bases, 5 bases remained unmatched. Looked up from germline, CDR1 is MNHEY and CDR2 is SVGEGT. The CDR3 consists of 16 residues. CDR3 protein: CASSYGSGQSTDTQYF. CDR3 nucleotides: TGTGCCAGCAGTTACGGCTCGGGACAGAGCACAGATACGCAGTATTTT.

This clonotype was observed a handful of times. V gene TRBV19 combines with J gene TRBJ1-5, with 12 bases fitting TRBD1. The CDR3 extends over 19 amino acids. The J segment lost 1 base and the V segment lost 9 bases, leaving 16 bases of the junction unmatched. The germline V gene encodes CDR1 LNHDA and CDR2 SQIVND (reference sequence). CDR3 sequence: CASKGRDRGRIGSNQPQHF. The CDR3 DNA sequence: TGTGCCAGCAAAGGCCGGGACAGGGGGCGGATTGGCAGCAATCAGCCCCAGCATTTT.

This clonotype was picked up many times. V gene TRBV28 combines with J gene TRBJ1-2, with D possibly being TRBD1 (5 bases). The CDR3 covers 16 residues. The germline V and J ends were trimmed by 5 bases and 0 bases, with 16 bases remaining between them. Germline V gene lookup returns CDR1 MDHEN and CDR2 SYDVKM. CDR3 loop: CASSETRGVANYGYTF. The CDR3 bases are TGTGCCAGCAGTGAGACTCGGGGGGTCGCTAACTATGGCTACACCTTC.

This clonotype was seen repeatedly, ten times or more. J is TRBJ1-1 and V is TRBV13, with D possibly TRBD1 on 6 matching bases. The CDR3 totals 14 residues. Trimming removed 6 bases from V and 0 bases from J, with 11 bases in between. Germline CDR1 and CDR2: PRHDT and FYEKMQ (reference sequence). CDR3 sequence (DNA): TGTGCCAGCAGGCCCGGACAGCTGAACACTGAAGCTTTCTTT. This codes for CASRPGQLNTEAFF.

This clonotype was detected ten times or more. The J gene is TRBJ1-2, the V gene TRBV3-1; D is ambiguous. The V end lost 0 bases, the J end lost 0 bases, and 8 bases lay between the germline ends. Germline loops: CDR1 LGHDT, CDR2 YNNKEL (reference sequence). This CDR3 comprises 15 residues. The CDR3 region is CASSQELIANYGYTF. CDR3 coding DNA: TGTGCCAGCAGCCAAGAGTTGATAGCTAACTATGGCTACACCTTC.

This clonotype was counted at least ten times. V gene TRBV28 combines with J gene TRBJ1-5; D remains ambiguous. CDR1 is MDHEN and CDR2 is SYDVKM in the germline V gene. This CDR3 is 11 amino acids long. The ends were cut back, 7 bases at V and 14 bases at J, with 15 bases in the middle. CDR3 loop: CASKTDLLEHF. The CDR3 DNA is TGTGCCAGCAAAACAGACCTCTTGGAGCATTTT.

This clonotype was recorded at least ten times. The chain employs TRBV6-1 and TRBJ1-1, with no clear D. In germline, CDR1 is MNHNS, CDR2 SASEGT. V was trimmed by 5 bases and J by 1 base, leaving 8 bases between them. CDR3 length: 13 residues. This CDR3 reads CASSYSQNTEAFF. For the CDR3, the DNA is TGTGCCAGCAGTTACTCCCAGAACACTGAAGCTTTCTTT.

This clonotype has a count of ten or more. The rearrangement links TRBV7-2 to TRBJ2-3, with 7 positions matching TRBD2. From germline, CDR1 is SGHTA and CDR2 FQGNSA. CDR3 length: 16 residues. V was clipped by 4 bases and J by 5 bases; unmatched bases: 12. The CDR3 sequence: CASSSPLAGRGDTQYF. Written as DNA, the CDR3 is TGTGCCAGCAGCTCGCCGTTGGCGGGGAGGGGAGATACGCAGTATTTT.